A selection of T cell receptor beta chains follows, all from one sample in a study of CD8+ T cells in alopecia areata. Clones were sequenced by immunoSEQ multiplex PCR, and TCRdb holds only the in-frame ones, with some missing. In the table there are roughly 110,000 clones, roughly 89% of which are singletons. The source was CD8+ T cells sorted from blood, collected at week 24, from a patient treated with tofacitinib. The receptors come from a human donor with alopecia areata. CDR3s include the opening cysteine and the closing phenylalanine or tryptophan.

J,V,length,CDR3
TRBJ2-5,TRBV7-2,16,CASSFRTSGGDKTQYF
TRBJ1-4,TRBV7-2,14,CASSIRQGYEKLFF
TRBJ1-2,TRBV7-9,14,CASSSGARLGGYTF
TRBJ2-1,TRBV5-1,20,CASSFYQAGGLSGSYNEQFF
TRBJ2-7,TRBV6-1,14,CASSEYHRGYEQYF
TRBJ2-1,TRBV7-2,14,CASSSPTVYNEQFF
TRBJ2-7,TRBV7-9,14,CASSLSGRAYEQYF
TRBJ2-3,TRBV6-5,15,CASSPAVGGTDTQYF
TRBJ2-7,TRBV27,16,CASSERQGVVTYEQYF
TRBJ2-1,TRBV2,14,CASSNGTRRGEQFF
TRBJ2-7,TRBV4-1,16,CASSFAGQATIYEQYF
TRBJ2-7,TRBV11-2,11,CASSQGDEQYF
TRBJ2-3,TRBV14,18,CASSRAGTSGGPTDTQYF
TRBJ2-5,TRBV7-9,14,CASSLRTGQETQYF
.,TRBV29-1,13,CSVPAGRRYEQYF
TRBJ1-2,TRBV5-4,14,CASSLVGQNYGYTF
TRBJ1-1,TRBV29-1,14,CSVSSGTDYTEAFF
TRBJ1-4,TRBV5-6,15,CASSREMGANEKLFF
TRBJ2-3,TRBV5-1,16,CASSSRREGGTDTQYF
TRBJ1-2,TRBV2,17,CASNRSPAQAANYGYTF
TRBJ1-5,TRBV6-5,11,CASSEDQPQHF
TRBJ1-2,TRBV27,17,CASRPMTRGRRDYGYTF
TRBJ1-1,TRBV5-1,15,CASSLGDLPHYEAFF
TRBJ2-4,TRBV7-9,13,CASSLVLENIQYF
TRBJ2-5,TRBV18,14,CASSPEPGEETQYF
TRBJ1-2,TRBV2,16,CASSEKGLKSSYGYTF
TRBJ2-5,TRBV29-1,14,CSVVPRGEGETQYF
TRBJ2-1,TRBV6-1,16,CAGSEKVAGLYNEQFF
TRBJ2-7,TRBV7-9,13,CASSYQVSYEQYF
TRBJ1-6,TRBV14,17,CASSQESEGVFYSPLHF